This T cell receptor (beta chain) derives from a study of Siglec-9 on CD8 T cells in melanoma (dated by TCRdb to 2018 to 2020). The study in broad terms: Siglec-9 expression on CD8+ T cells and the role of Siglec-9 in regulating T cells in the melanoma tumor microenvironment were investigated in the study. Results the study describes overall, beyond this receptor: According to the report, an effector memory CD8+ T-cell subset that seemed to build up inside melanoma tumors was both marked and regulated by Siglec-9.

As concerns this clone: Its antigen remains undetermined. No base quality information exists; no much larger clone differs at one position.

Looking up the germline V gene yields CDR1 SGHDN and CDR2 FVKESK. Cut back by 5 bases and 0 bases, the V and J ends lie 13 bases apart. The CDR3, from cysteine to phenylalanine, totals 15 residues. Only the CDR3 DNA stays, 45 bases, in frame from base 1. Receptor amplification or capture employed the immunoSEQ multiplex PCR assay. The clones in this table, taken by TCRdb from immuneACCESS, are in-frame only. Not every clone is retained; where verified, under half of the shortfall comes from an unresolved V gene, and the cause of the rest is unknown. The sample table contains about 36,000 clones; only one count was recorded for roughly 80% of them. The ten top clones hold about 1.7% of the sample.

The TCR was taken from a human donor in good health. The sequence is built from TRBV14 and TRBJ1-1; possibly the D gene is TRBD1, per 6 matching bases. The sequencing sample was made of Siglec-9- CD8+ T cells sorted from blood. Explained via the paper, the cell subset or site label denotes: CD8 T cells lacking Siglec-9. DNA sequence: TGTGCCAGCAGCGCACCAGGGGACCTGAACACTGAAGCTTTCTTT. Translated, this is CASSAPGDLNTEAFF.